The following is a TCR beta chain sequence with its context. Its antigen is not identified. The data are from a study of OX40 agonist ivuxolimab in advanced cancers. Study at large: Patients were dosed intravenously with ivuxolimab at 0.01 to 10 mg/kg every 2 weeks. General observations from the study: CD4+ and CD8+ blood T cells expanded clonally by week 6 at 0.1 to 3.0 mg/kg. CD8+ T cells were the subset that, on average, had more expanded clones than CD4+.

This CDR3 is built from 15 residues. V gave up 3 bases and J gave up 1 base; unmatched junction bases: 6. Germline CDR1 is MNHNS and CDR2 is SASEGT. Assay: immunoSEQ multiplex PCR; the TCRdb copy retains only in-frame clones and omits some. In the table there are approximately 69,000 clones, around 85% of which are singletons. Sequenced here: CD4+ or CD8+ T cells sorted from blood, sampled in a trial of the OX40 agonist ivuxolimab. The chain employs TRBV6-1 and TRBJ2-7; TRBD1 aligns across 7 bases. This clonotype was obtained from an adult with an advanced solid tumor such as melanoma, head and neck, liver or kidney cancer. This CDR3 reads CASSEWDSISYEQYF. The CDR3 region has the DNA TGTGCCAGCAGTGAGTGGGACAGTATATCCTACGAGCAGTACTTC.